The following is a T cell receptor beta chain sequence with its context. Its cognate antigen has yet to be identified. No per-base quality is available; no much larger clone lies one base away. The data were obtained in a study of Ad26.COV2.S vaccination and SARS-CoV-2 variants (dated by TCRdb to the early 2020s). With respect to the entire study: Donors in the vaccine arm were drawn from COV1001, a multicentre, randomized, double-blind, placebo-controlled phase I-IIa trial testing Ad26.COV2.S in healthy adults. Ad26.COV2.S was administered intramuscularly at 5 x 10^10 or 1 x 10^11 viral particles, either as a single shot or as two shots given 56 days apart. Sequencing of the TCRbeta repertoire served to evaluate the specificity and breadth of SARS-CoV-2-reactive T cell receptors following Ad26.COV2.S vaccination. Blinding of investigators to trial group allocation was maintained during experiments and outcome assessment. A total of approximately 30 samples were included in the TCR-sequenced set, comprising some 20 Ad26.COV2.S vaccine recipients, 5 placebo recipients and 8 SARS-CoV-2 convalescent individuals. Participants in the trial were split at random into five groups of five each, receiving low-dose or high-dose Ad26.COV2.S once or twice, or else placebo on both occasions.

The treatment or condition tag for this specimen amounts to: around 19 received Ad26.COV2.S at low or high dose, single or two shots; 5 received placebo; per-sample allocation not given. For vaccine and placebo recipients, repertoires were sequenced using samples collected on day 63 after the first injection. Between 29 July and 7 August 2020, Cohort 1b enrolled some 25 adults aged 18-55 years at one site in Boston, USA. Ad26.COV2.S was a replication-incompetent adenovirus type 26 vector expressing a prefusion-stabilized SARS-CoV-2 spike protein from the original Wuhan strain. Inclusive of the bounding cysteine and phenylalanine, the CDR3 is 15 residues long. Here the CDR3 DNA is all that survives: 45 bases in frame from base 1. Taken from the germline V gene (reference sequence), the CDR1 and CDR2 loops are GTSNPN and SVGIG. Trimming removed 0 bases from V and 4 bases from J; the gene matches leave 8 bases unexplained.

The immunoSEQ Assay was the method used to sequence TCRbeta CDR3 regions. After extraction, genomic DNA underwent amplification by bias-controlled multiplex PCR, followed by high-throughput sequencing. As for the authors' bioinformatics: Collapsing and filtering of sequences were performed to quantify the absolute abundance of each unique TCRbeta CDR3 region. T cell fraction was estimated by normalizing TCRbeta template counts to usable DNA, which was measured by amplifying reference genes present in all nucleated cells. Repertoire TCRs were annotated as SARS-CoV-2-specific by exact matching of V gene, CDR3 amino acid sequence and J gene to a known reactive TCR set. The reference SARS-CoV-2 TCR set came from MIRA and was filtered for enrichment in COVID-19-positive ImmuneCODE repertoires, removing public or cross-reactive TCRs. Based on the MIRA antigens, annotated TCRs were further analysed at the level of specific ORF or position within ORF. Breadth was defined as annotated unique rearrangements over total unique productive rearrangements; depth was the summed frequency of those rearrangements. Group comparisons of TCR breadth used two-sided Wilcoxon rank-sum tests. TCRdb's version of the immuneACCESS table is confined to in-frame rearrangements and falls short of the full clone set. An unresolved V gene accounts for under half of the shortfall where checked; the remainder is of unknown origin. D and trimming come from the DNA, and the V and J calls and clone size come from that table. This sample comprises 300,000 to 350,000 clones, 85% to 90% of them detected only once. Around 5% of the sample belongs to the ten largest clones.

Study-level results and caveats: The authors noted that total T cell responses may have been underestimated by the TCR breadth and depth analyses. Spike-specific TCR breadth was higher in Ad26.COV2.S recipients than in placebo recipients (P = 0.0014). The study was not powered to compare responses between vaccine doses or regimens. Substantial breadth of spike-specific CD8+ and CD4+ T cell responses was reported after vaccination. Vaccine and placebo recipients had comparable non-spike TCR breadth, which fits with the vaccine containing only spike.

The sample here was peripheral blood, taken in a trial of Ad26.COV2.S vaccine versus placebo. The sequence was obtained from a person between 18 and 65 years old who received the Ad26.COV2.S COVID-19 vaccine or a placebo. The rearranged segments are TRBV30 and TRBJ1-1; 7 central bases correspond to TRBD1. Read as DNA, the sequence is TGTGCCTGGAGTGTAGGGGAGGGGGCGATCACTGAAGCTTTCTTT. This is translated as CAWSVGEGAITEAFF.